Following are 7 T cell receptor beta chains from one sample sequenced in a study of blood T cell repertoires in COVID-19. The protocol was immunoSEQ multiplex PCR, while the TCRdb copy is restricted to in-frame clones and leaves out a portion. The sample carries hundreds of thousands of clones, roughly 85% recorded once. The sequenced material came from peripheral blood. These receptor sequences come from a man aged 18 to 29 with active or convalescent COVID-19.

The CDR3 protein is CASSLSSGRADGEQFF. The CDR3 DNA reads as TGTGCCAGCTCACTCTCTAGCGGGAGGGCCGACGGTGAGCAGTTCTTC. This sequence joins TRBV18 and TRBJ2-1; TRBD2 agrees at 12 bases. Germline CDR1 and CDR2: KGHSH and LQKENI. The CDR3 is made up of 16 amino acids. With V trimmed by 4 bases and J by 9 bases, 10 bases remained unmatched.

V and J are TRBV11-2 and TRBJ1-5, with D hard to call. Trimming removed 5 bases at V and 2 bases at J, with 13 bases between. The CDR3 sequence is 15 residues long. Germline V lookup: CDR1 SGHAT, CDR2 FQNNGV. The CDR3 is CASSQNYGGNQPQHF. DNA for the CDR3: TGTGCCAGCAGCCAGAACTATGGAGGCAATCAGCCCCAGCATTTT.

The genes are TRBV7-2 and TRBJ2-2, with 9 bases matching TRBD2. V lost 6 bases, J lost 3 bases, and 5 bases stayed unmatched. Germline V lookup: CDR1 SGHTA, CDR2 FQGNSA. The CDR3 has 15 residues. As DNA, the CDR3 is TGTGCCAGCAGTATAGCGGGAGTCGACACCGGGGAGCTGTTTTTT. Encoded protein: CASSIAGVDTGELFF.

The chain has TRBV5-8 and TRBJ1-6; tentatively, D is TRBD1 (5 bases). The CDR3 spans 15 residues. V shed 1 base and J shed 7 bases, with 12 bases lying between them. The germline V gene has CDR1 SGHTS and CDR2 YDEGEE. CDR3 in amino acids: CASSLLGASNSPLHF. The CDR3 region has the DNA TGTGCCAGCAGCTTGTTAGGGGCTTCAAATTCACCCCTCCACTTT.

This clone was counted once. This chain connects TRBV5-1 to TRBJ2-1, with 9 bases matching TRBD2. The V gene's germline CDR1 is SGHRS and CDR2 YFSETQ. This CDR3 is built from 15 residues. The ends lost 0 bases at V and 6 bases at J; junction bases unmatched: 4. The CDR3 DNA is TGCGCCAGCAGCTTGGCTGGGACTAGCAGCAATGAGCAGTTCTTC. It is translated as CASSLAGTSSNEQFF.

The V call is TRBV9, the J call TRBJ2-7; 7 bases are shared with TRBD1. CDR3 length equals 15 residues. The V segment lost 0 bases and the J segment 0 bases; nucleotides outside the gene matches: 3. Germline V gene lookup returns CDR1 SGDLS and CDR2 YYNGEE. CDR3 loop: CASSVGTGPSYEQYF. The CDR3 nucleotides are TGTGCCAGCAGCGTAGGGACAGGTCCCTCCTACGAGCAGTACTTC.

The V call is TRBV9, the J call TRBJ2-5; D is possibly TRBD2 (5 bases). Trimming left V 0 bases short and J 5 bases short, with 11 bases between. This CDR3 spans 14 amino acids. Germline CDR1 SGDLS, CDR2 YYNGEE. CDR3 amino acids: CASSVGNGEETQYF. The CDR3 DNA reads TGTGCCAGCAGCGTAGGGAATGGGGAGGAGACCCAGTACTTC.